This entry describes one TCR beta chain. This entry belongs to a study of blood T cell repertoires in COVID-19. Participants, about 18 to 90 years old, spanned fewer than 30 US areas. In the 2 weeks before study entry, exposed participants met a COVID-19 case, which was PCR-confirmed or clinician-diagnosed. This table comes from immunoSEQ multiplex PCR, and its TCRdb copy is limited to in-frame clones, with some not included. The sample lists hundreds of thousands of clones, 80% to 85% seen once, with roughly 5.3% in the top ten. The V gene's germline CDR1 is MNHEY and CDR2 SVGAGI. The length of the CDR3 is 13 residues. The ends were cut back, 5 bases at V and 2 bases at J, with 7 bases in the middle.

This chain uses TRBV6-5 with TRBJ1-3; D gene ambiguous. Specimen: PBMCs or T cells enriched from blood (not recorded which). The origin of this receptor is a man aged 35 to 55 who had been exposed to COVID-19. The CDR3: CASSNGAGNTIYF. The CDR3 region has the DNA TGTGCCAGCAGTAACGGGGCTGGAAACACCATATATTTT.